This T cell receptor beta chain was found in a study of T cells after yellow fever vaccination (dated by TCRdb to about 2019). Some background on the complete study: The SMART-Seq v4 Ultra Low Input RNA kit was used to prepare libraries from fractions with low cell numbers. Bulk PBMC replicates and cell subsets were isolated from blood drawn at multiple timepoints before and after both primary and secondary immunization. Two healthy male donors made up the cohort, one aged 18 to 30 years and the other aged 30 to 39 years. To follow T-cell clones before and after primary and booster YFV17D yellow fever vaccination, bulk TCR alpha and beta repertoires were sequenced over time.

This clonotype was detected many times. The target of this receptor is not known. Within one base of it there is no much larger clone, and no base qualities were kept. The sample's treatment or condition label, decoded: live attenuated yellow fever vaccine strain. At each blood-draw timepoint, two biological replicates of bulk PBMCs were collected. A standard Ficoll-Paque protocol was used to isolate PBMCs from peripheral blood. TriZol was used to extract RNA from bulk PBMCs, from CD4 and CD8 fractions, and from dextramer-positive and dextramer-negative fractions. Results and caveats for the whole study, not just this receptor: Computational filtering was needed because FACS-sorted repertoires could contain abundant contaminating clonotypes from the bulk population. Most clones expanded after primary vaccination (96% of CD4 and around nine tenths of CD8) were re-detected after the booster, suggesting that broad memory maintenance occurred. A small share of clonotypes occurred in both CD4 and CD8 compartments, likely arising from convergent recombination. The study included only a couple of donors, which limits how far the findings can be generalized. Compared with the primary T-cell response, the secondary T-cell response was weaker but faster, peaking on day 5 rather than day 15.

TCR cDNA was synthesized by 5'RACE template switching, which introduced a universal primer site and unique molecular identifiers. Priming for cDNA synthesis came from both the TCR alpha and TCR beta constant segments. Library amplification involved two PCR steps, and the second step added sample barcodes and sequencing adapters. Sequencing of the libraries was done on either Illumina HiSeq 2500 (2x100 bp) or NovaSeq (2x150 bp). In the original analysis: MIGEC handled demultiplexing of reads and collapsing into UMI consensus sequences, while MiXCR performed V(D)J alignment. Vaccine-responding clonotypes were defined with edgeR using replicate PBMC samples, requiring FDR below 0.01 and a log2 fold change above 5 up to day 15. CD4 or CD8 identity was assigned to each bulk clonotype according to whether the clonotype was present at higher abundance in the sequenced CD4 repertoire or the sequenced CD8 repertoire. TCRdb redid the processing of the public reads, applying fastp at Q25 and MiXCR, and retained in-frame beta chains. CDR3 protein duplicates are merged, each entry listing the most common genes and DNA. It is TCRdb's table, rather than the study itself, that gives the V and J calls and clone size. This sample has hundreds of thousands of distinct CDR3 sequences in its table, and roughly 22% of those were observed once. The ten largest clones represent about a sixth of the sample.

V loses 5 bases, J loses 4 bases, and the germline ends lie 16 bases apart. From the germline V gene (reference sequence), CDR1 is DFQATT and CDR2 is SNEGSKA. Inclusive of the bounding cysteine and phenylalanine, the CDR3 is 14 residues long. The entry retains the CDR3 DNA only, 42 bases that are in frame from base 1. This clonotype was obtained from a man between 18 and 29 years old who received the YFV17D yellow fever vaccine. The chain links TRBV20-1 with TRBJ2-3; the D gene is not confidently resolved. The sequenced sample was PBMCs, obtained approximately 22 days after the first yellow fever vaccination. The DNA reads as follows: TGCAGTGCTCGACGGTTCGGGTGGCCAGATACGCAGTATTTT. Its coded protein is CSARRFGWPDTQYF.